The 15 T cell receptor beta chains listed next were all sequenced from one sample in a study of monozygotic twins with inflammatory bowel disease. Using the 5' RACE reads, TCRdb records one entry per CDR3 protein without DNA. The sample shows over 150,000 distinct CDR3 sequences, and about 2.4% sits with its ten largest clones. The sample taken for sequencing was blood. The receptors were sampled from a human donor with ulcerative colitis or Crohn's disease, or a healthy co-twin of an affected twin (not recorded which).

This chain uses TRBV7-2 with TRBJ1-5; the TRBD1 assignment by TCRdb is unverifiable without DNA. Germline CDR1 and CDR2: SGHTA and FQGNSA. CDR3 length equals 13 residues. The CDR3: CASSLQGREPQHF.

This chain connects TRBV29-1 to TRBJ2-3; TCRdb returns TRBD2, unconfirmable since there is no DNA. The germline V gene encodes CDR1 SQVTM and CDR2 ANQGSEA. The CDR3 extends over 15 amino acids. CDR3 in amino acids: CSVVLAAAATDTQYF.

V gene TRBV27 combines with J gene TRBJ2-7; the TCRdb call, TRBD1, lacks DNA for checking. The CDR3 is 14 residues long. Germline V lookup: CDR1 MNHEY, CDR2 SMNVEV (reference sequence). CDR3 sequence: CASSFKQGAYEQYF.

J is TRBJ1-2 and V is TRBV4-3; the TRBD1 assignment by TCRdb is unverifiable without DNA. The CDR3 is made up of 13 amino acids. Germline CDR1 LGHNA, CDR2 YSLEER. The CDR3 spells CASSQDYRGGYTF.

The rearrangement joins TRBV20-1 to TRBJ2-7. The CDR3 has 13 residues. Looked up from germline, CDR1 is DFQATT and CDR2 is SNEGSKA (reference sequence). The CDR3 loop is CSAPRRSRYEQYF.

The chain couples TRBV20-1 to TRBJ2-5; TCRdb indicates TRBD1, and absent DNA this call remains unverified. The CDR3 has 14 amino acids. Germline CDR1 and CDR2: DFQATT and SNEGSKA (reference sequence). The CDR3 loop is CSVGGRPPEGTQYF.

The rearrangement uses TRBV7-8 and TRBJ2-1; TCRdb proposes TRBD1, but this gene call is untestable without DNA. The CDR3 totals 14 residues. In germline, CDR1 is SGHVS, CDR2 FQNEAQ. This chain's CDR3 is CATGGQGGWNEQFF.

The chain couples TRBV28 to TRBJ2-5; TCRdb's D call, TRBD2, is unchecked because there is no DNA. The CDR3 loop spans 17 amino acids. From germline, CDR1 is MDHEN and CDR2 SYDVKM. CDR3 protein: CASSLPPRTSWQETQYF.

The J gene is TRBJ2-3, the V gene TRBV11-2; TCRdb lists TRBD2, though no DNA is available to test this call. In germline, CDR1 is SGHAT, CDR2 FQNNGV. The CDR3 consists of 17 residues. The CDR3 here is CASSSIWDLQNTDTQYF.

This chain uses TRBV10-3 with TRBJ1-5; TCRdb returns TRBD1, unconfirmable since there is no DNA. The V gene's germline CDR1 is ENHRY and CDR2 SYGVKD. The CDR3 sequence is 16 residues long. CDR3 protein: CAISESSQGGDQPQHF.

V usage is TRBV6-1 and J usage is TRBJ1-1; TCRdb returns TRBD1, unconfirmable since there is no DNA. Per the germline V gene, CDR1 is MNHNS and CDR2 is SASEGT. The CDR3 spans 15 residues. This CDR3 is CASSEHGTGDTEAFF.

This rearrangement joins TRBV7-3 to TRBJ2-3. The germline gives CDR1 SGHTA, CDR2 FQGTGA. The CDR3 extends over 16 amino acids. The CDR3 loop is CASSLIGDLRTDTQYF.

The chain employs TRBV20-1 and TRBJ2-5; the D call of TRBD1 rests on TCRdb alone, since no DNA is present to check it. The CDR3 extends over 16 amino acids. Germline values: CDR1 DFQATT, CDR2 SNEGSKA (reference sequence). Here the CDR3 reads CSAITLRTGGKETQYF.

This rearrangement joins TRBV28 to TRBJ2-7; TCRdb's assignment of TRBD1 cannot be checked, as there is no DNA. The CDR3 length is 14 residues. The germline V gene encodes CDR1 MDHEN and CDR2 SYDVKM. This chain's CDR3 is CASSPTSGGYEQYF. Variable domain in full (rest from reference TRBV28 and TRBJ2-7): DVKVTQSSRYLVKRTGEKVFLECVQDMDHENMFWYRQDPGLGLRLIYFSYDVKMKEKGDIPEGYSVSREKKERFSLILESASTNQTSMYLCASSPTSGGYEQYFGPGTRLTVT.

This chain joins TRBV20-1 and TRBJ2-3; TCRdb indicates TRBD1, and absent DNA this call remains unverified. The germline CDR1 and CDR2 sequences are DFQATT and SNEGSKA (reference sequence). CDR3 length: 17 residues. The CDR3 here is CSAVQGPLPFSTDTQYF.